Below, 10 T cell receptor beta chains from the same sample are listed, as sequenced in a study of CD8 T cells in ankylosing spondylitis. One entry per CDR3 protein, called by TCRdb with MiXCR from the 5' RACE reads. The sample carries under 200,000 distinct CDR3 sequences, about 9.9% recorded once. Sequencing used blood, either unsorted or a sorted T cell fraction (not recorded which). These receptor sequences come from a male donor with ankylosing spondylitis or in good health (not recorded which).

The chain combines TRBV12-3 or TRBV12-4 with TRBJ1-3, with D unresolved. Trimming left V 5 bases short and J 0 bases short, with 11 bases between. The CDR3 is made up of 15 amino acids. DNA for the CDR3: TGTGCCAGCAGTCAGCGACGGGGCTCTGGAAACACCATATATTTT. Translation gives CASSQRRGSGNTIYF.

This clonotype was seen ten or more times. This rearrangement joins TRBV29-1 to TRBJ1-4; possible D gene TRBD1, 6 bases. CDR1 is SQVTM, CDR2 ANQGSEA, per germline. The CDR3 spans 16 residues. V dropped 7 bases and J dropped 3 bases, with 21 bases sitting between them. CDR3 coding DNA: TGCAGCGCGCCAATGGGGGCGGGGATTTCTAATGAAAAACTGTTTTTT. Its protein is CSAPMGAGISNEKLFF.

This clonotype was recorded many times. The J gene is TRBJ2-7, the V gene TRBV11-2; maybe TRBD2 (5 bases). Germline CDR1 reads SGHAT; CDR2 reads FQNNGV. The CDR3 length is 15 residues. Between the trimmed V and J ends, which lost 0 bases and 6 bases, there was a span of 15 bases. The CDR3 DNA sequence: TGTGCCAGCAGCTTAGAAGGCACGGGCGGGCTCGAGCAGTACTTC. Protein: CASSLEGTGGLEQYF.

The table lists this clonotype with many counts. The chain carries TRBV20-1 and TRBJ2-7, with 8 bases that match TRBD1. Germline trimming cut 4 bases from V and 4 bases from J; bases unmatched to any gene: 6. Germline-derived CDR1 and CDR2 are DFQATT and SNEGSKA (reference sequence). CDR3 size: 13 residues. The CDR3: CSATQGAGYEQYF. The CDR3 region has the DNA TGCAGTGCTACCCAGGGGGCCGGATACGAGCAGTACTTC.

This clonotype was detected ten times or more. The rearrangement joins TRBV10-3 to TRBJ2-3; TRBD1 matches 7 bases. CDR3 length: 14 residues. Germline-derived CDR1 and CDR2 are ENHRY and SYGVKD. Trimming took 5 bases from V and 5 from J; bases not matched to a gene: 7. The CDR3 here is CAISIGTEGDTQYF. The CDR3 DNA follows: TGTGCCATCAGTATCGGGACAGAAGGAGATACGCAGTATTTT.

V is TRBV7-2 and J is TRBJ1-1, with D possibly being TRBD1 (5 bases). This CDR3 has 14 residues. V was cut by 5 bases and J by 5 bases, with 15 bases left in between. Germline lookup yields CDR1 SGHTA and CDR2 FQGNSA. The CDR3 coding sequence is TGTGCCAGCAGCCCCATTCAGGGATCGACTGAAGCTTTCTTT. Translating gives CASSPIQGSTEAFF.

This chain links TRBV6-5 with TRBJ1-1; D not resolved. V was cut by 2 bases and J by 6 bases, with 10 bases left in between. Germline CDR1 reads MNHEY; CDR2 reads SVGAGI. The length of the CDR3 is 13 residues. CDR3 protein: CASSYPGDAEAFF. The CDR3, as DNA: TGTGCCAGCAGTTACCCCGGCGATGCTGAAGCTTTCTTT.

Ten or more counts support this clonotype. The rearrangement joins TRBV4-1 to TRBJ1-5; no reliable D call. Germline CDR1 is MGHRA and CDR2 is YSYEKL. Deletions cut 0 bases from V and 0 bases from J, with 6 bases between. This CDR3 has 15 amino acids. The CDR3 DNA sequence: TGCGCCAGCAGCCAAGATGAAAATAGCAATCAGCCCCAGCATTTT. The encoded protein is CASSQDENSNQPQHF.

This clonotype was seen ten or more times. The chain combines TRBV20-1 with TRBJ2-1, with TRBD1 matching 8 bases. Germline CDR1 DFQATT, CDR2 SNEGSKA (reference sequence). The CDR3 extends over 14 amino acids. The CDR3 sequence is CRGEDREAYNEQFF. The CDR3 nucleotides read TGCAGAGGGGAGGACAGGGAGGCCTACAATGAGCAGTTCTTC.

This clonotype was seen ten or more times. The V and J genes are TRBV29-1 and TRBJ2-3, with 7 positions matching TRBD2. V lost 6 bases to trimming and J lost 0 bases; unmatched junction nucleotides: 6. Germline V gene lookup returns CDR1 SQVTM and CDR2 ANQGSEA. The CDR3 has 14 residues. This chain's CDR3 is CSVTSPASTDTQYF. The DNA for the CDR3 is TGCAGCGTGACTAGCCCGGCTAGCACAGATACGCAGTATTTT.